This T cell receptor beta chain was captured by sequencing in a study of cytomegalovirus exposure and HLA in healthy donors. Produced via immunoSEQ multiplex PCR; TCRdb's table is partial and in-frame only. The table records about 170,000 clones, roughly 89% of them present only once. Whole-study results and caveats: The study labeled 164 TCR beta chains cytomegalovirus-associated.

In the case of this clone: The target antigen is unknown.

After removal of 1 base from V and 4 bases from J, the junction contained 5 bases not matched to a gene. The germline V gene has CDR1 MNHNS and CDR2 SASEGT. The CDR3 has 16 amino acids. The donors were part of the validation cohort, which consisted of about 120 subjects and was separate from the first cohort of roughly 620 subjects. The sequencing sample was made of PBMCs. This chain connects TRBV6-1 to TRBJ2-1, with TRBD2 matching over 9 bases. The sequence came from a young woman in good health and CMV-seropositive. The CDR3: CASSEGSGGFYNEQFF. In DNA, the CDR3 is TGTGCCAGCAGTGAAGGTAGCGGGGGATTTTACAATGAGCAGTTCTTC.